The rows below give T cell receptor beta chains drawn from one sample of a study of blood T cell repertoires in COVID-19. Measured with immunoSEQ multiplex PCR; TCRdb has only the in-frame clones, and not every one. The table lists approximately 81,000 clones, 70% to 90% of them singletons. Material for sequencing was peripheral blood. These receptors were collected from a man between 70 and 80 years old with active or convalescent COVID-19. Each CDR3 is given with its conserved first and last residue. Fields, in order: clone size, D gene, J gene, V gene, CDR3 length, CDR3 DNA, CDR3 protein. The D gene is left open where the match is weak. The listing skips clone size in some rows; elsewhere it reads once, few, many or a size class.

>-|TRBD1|TRBJ1-2|TRBV18|16
TGTGCCAGCTCAACCGGACAGGGGGCCGCTAGCTATGGCTACACCTTC
CASSTGQGAASYGYTF
>-|TRBD1|TRBJ1-6|TRBV7-8|15
TGTGCCAGCAGCCTAGGACAGGGGAAAAATTCACCCCTCCACTTT
CASSLGQGKNSPLHF
>-|-|TRBJ2-3|TRBV7-2|14
TGTGCCAGCACGCGAACAGGGTTAACAGATACGCAGTATTTT
CASTRTGLTDTQYF
>-|TRBD2|TRBJ2-7|TRBV19|15
TGTGCCAGTAGTGCGGGAGTGGGATGGGTTTACGAGCAGTACTTC
CASSAGVGWVYEQYF
>-|TRBD1|TRBJ1-2|TRBV28|14
TGTGCCAGCAGGGGGACAGGGAGAGACTATGGCTACACCTTC
CASRGTGRDYGYTF
>few|TRBD1|TRBJ1-3|TRBV3-1/TRBV3-2|15
TGTGCCAGCAGCCAACACAGGGGAACTGGAAACACCATATATTTT
CASSQHRGTGNTIYF
>-|TRBD2|TRBJ2-5|TRBV11-2|17
TGTGCCAGCAGCCCCTGGGAGGCTAGCGGGGGATACGAGACCCAGTACTTC
CASSPWEASGGYETQYF
>-|TRBD2|TRBJ2-2|TRBV19|16
TGTGCCAGTAGTGTTAGCGGGGGGGCCTTGACCGGGGAGCTGTTTTTT
CASSVSGGALTGELFF
>-|-|TRBJ1-1|TRBV19|14
TGTGCCAGTACCCCGGGGGGTGTGAACACTGAAGCTTTCTTT
CASTPGGVNTEAFF
>-|-|TRBJ2-1|TRBV3-1/TRBV3-2|12
TGTGCCAGCAGTCGAGTCTACAATGAGCAGTTCTTC
CASSRVYNEQFF
>few|-|TRBJ1-2|TRBV25-1|16
TGTGCCAGCAGTGGAAGGGCGGGGGTAATTAACTATGGCTACACCTTC
CASSGRAGVINYGYTF
>-|TRBD1|TRBJ2-7|TRBV11-2|13
TGTGCCAGCAGCAGAACGACAGGGGGGGAGCAGTACTTC
CASSRTTGGEQYF
>-|TRBD1|TRBJ1-2|TRBV9|15
TGTGCCAGCAGCGTAGAAGGCAGGGGGTTCTATGGCTACACCTTC
CASSVEGRGFYGYTF
>-|-|TRBJ2-7|TRBV20-1|11
TGCAGTGCCACAGGCAGTTACGAGCAGTACTTC
CSATGSYEQYF
>-|TRBD1|TRBJ1-2|TRBV6-2/TRBV6-3|14
TGTGCCAGCAGCCGGACAGGGCTTAACTATGGCTACACCTTC
CASSRTGLNYGYTF
>-|-|TRBJ1-2|TRBV11-2|17
TGTGCCAGCAGCTTGTACATAGCAGAGTTAGCTAACTATGGCTACACCTTC
CASSLYIAELANYGYTF
>-|TRBD1|TRBJ1-1|TRBV6-5|15
TGTGCCAGCAATCCGACAGGGCTCATGAACACTGAAGCTTTCTTT
CASNPTGLMNTEAFF
>-|-|TRBJ2-6|TRBV4-3|16
TGCGCCAGCAGCAAAGGGAGGCTCTCTGGGGCCAACGTCCTGACTTTC
CASSKGRLSGANVLTF
>-|TRBD2|TRBJ2-5|TRBV4-1|17
TGCGCCAGCAGCCAGTTTCCTTTACTAGCGTTCCAAGAGACCCAGTACTTC
CASSQFPLLAFQETQYF
>once|TRBD1|TRBJ2-5|TRBV5-1|14
TGCGCCAGCAGCACACAGGGGGCTCTGGAGACCCAGTACTTC
CASSTQGALETQYF
>-|-|TRBJ2-2|TRBV9|15
TGTGCCAGCACGCAGACGGGGATTAACACCGGGGAGCTGTTTTTT
CASTQTGINTGELFF
>-|TRBD2|TRBJ2-7|TRBV2|16
TGTGCCAGCAGTGAAGCTTCGACTAGCACCTCCTACGAGCAGTACTTC
CASSEASTSTSYEQYF
>-|-|TRBJ1-2|TRBV7-2|15
TGTGCCAGCAGCCTGCGGGGGGTAATTGGGAATGGCTACACCTTC
CASSLRGVIGNGYTF
>-|-|TRBJ1-4|TRBV7-9|15
TGTGCCAGCAGCTTGGGCGTTGCAACTAATGAAAAACTGTTTTTT
CASSLGVATNEKLFF
>-|-|TRBJ2-7|TRBV5-1|14
TGCGCCAGCAGCGCCCAACCCGACAGCTACGAGCAGTACTTC
CASSAQPDSYEQYF
>-|TRBD1|TRBJ1-6|TRBV19|14
TGTGCCAGTAGTTCCAGACAGGGACGCTCACCCCTCCACTTT
CASSSRQGRSPLHF
>-|-|TRBJ1-1|TRBV5-6|14
TGTGCCAGCAGCTTCGCCGGGGGAGACACTGAAGCTTTCTTT
CASSFAGGDTEAFF
>-|-|TRBJ1-1|TRBV29-1|13
TGCAGCGTACCCCGAGTTACAGGAACTGAAGCTTTCTTT
CSVPRVTGTEAFF
>-|TRBD1|TRBJ1-6|TRBV2|13
TGTGCCAGCAGTGGACAGGGGAAGGGCGCCCTCCACTTT
CASSGQGKGALHF
>-|TRBD2|TRBJ2-3|TRBV7-9|15
TGTGCCAGCAGAGTCGCACTAGCGGGGTCAGATACGCAGTATTTT
CASRVALAGSDTQYF
>-|TRBD2|TRBJ2-1|TRBV7-2|17
TGTGCCAGCAGCTTAAATCCGGGAGCGGGGGGGCAGGATGAGCAGTTCTTC
CASSLNPGAGGQDEQFF
>-|TRBD1|TRBJ1-2|TRBV18|13
TGTGCCAGCTCCGAGGGGGCTGACTATGGCTACACCTTC
CASSEGADYGYTF
>-|-|TRBJ2-3|TRBV6-5|15
TGTGCCAGCAACCGGGGGCTAGCGGGCACAGATACGCAGTATTTT
CASNRGLAGTDTQYF
>-|-|TRBJ1-1|TRBV4-1|14
TGCGCCAGCAGCCAAGAGGGGGGGGCCACTGAAGCTTTCTTT
CASSQEGGATEAFF
>-|TRBD1|TRBJ1-5|TRBV6-6|15
TGTGCCAGCAGTTACGTACAGGGGGCTTATCAGCCCCAGCATTTT
CASSYVQGAYQPQHF
>-|TRBD2|TRBJ2-7|TRBV6-2/TRBV6-3|17
TGTGCCAGCAGCCAACTCGGACTAGCGGGCCTCTCCTACGAGCAGTACTTC
CASSQLGLAGLSYEQYF
>-|TRBD1|TRBJ1-2|TRBV5-4|17
TGTGCCAGCAGCCCGACGGGACAGCCCCAAGCAGGCTATGGCTACACCTTC
CASSPTGQPQAGYGYTF
>-|TRBD1|TRBJ1-1|TRBV3-1/TRBV3-2|15
TGTGCCAGCAGCCACGAGAGCCTCAGGGGGGCTGAAGCTTTCTTT
CASSHESLRGAEAFF
>-|-|TRBJ1-3|TRBV7-9|14
TGTGCCAGCAGCCAAACACGTCCTGGAAACACCATATATTTT
CASSQTRPGNTIYF
>-|TRBD2|TRBJ2-5|TRBV5-1|16
TGCGCCAGCAGGTCCAGCGGGGGGCCAGTACAAGAGACCCAGTACTTC
CASRSSGGPVQETQYF
>-|TRBD2|TRBJ2-7|TRBV7-2|14
TGTGCCAGCAACCTAGCGGGGGGGGTCTACGAGCAGTACTTC
CASNLAGGVYEQYF
>once|TRBD1|TRBJ1-4|TRBV2|15
TGTGCCAGCAGGGGGGCAGGGGGCTTTGATGAAAAACTGTTTTTT
CASRGAGGFDEKLFF
>-|TRBD1|TRBJ1-6|TRBV3-1/TRBV3-2|15
TGTGCCAGCAGCCGAAAGGACAGGGGGAATTCACCCCTCCACTTT
CASSRKDRGNSPLHF
>-|TRBD1|TRBJ2-1|TRBV3-1/TRBV3-2|15
TGTGCCAGCAGCAAACAGGGGGCTAATCCGGTCGGACAGTTCTTC
CASSKQGANPVGQFF
>-|TRBD1|TRBJ2-1|TRBV27|18
TGTGCCAGCAGTTTATCCTGGCCGAATCCTACAGGGGCCAATGAGCAGTTCTTC
CASSLSWPNPTGANEQFF
>-|-|TRBJ1-6|TRBV12-3/TRBV12-4|13
TGTGCCAGCAGTTTAGGACAGGTCGTCCCCCTCCACTTT
CASSLGQVVPLHF
>-|-|TRBJ1-6|TRBV9|13
TGTGCCAGCAGCGTAGGGAGGTCTTCACCCCTCCACTTT
CASSVGRSSPLHF
>-|TRBD1|TRBJ1-1|TRBV18|12
TGTGCCAGCTCACCGGAGGGGGCGGAAGCTTTCTTT
CASSPEGAEAFF
>once|TRBD1|TRBJ2-3|TRBV6-5|14
TGTGCCAGCAGGACAGGGGTTGATACAGATACGCAGTATTTT
CASRTGVDTDTQYF
>-|TRBD1|TRBJ1-2|TRBV6-5|16
TGTGCCAGCAGTTACTCACAGGGGTCGAGGCGGGGTGGCTACACCTTC
CASSYSQGSRRGGYTF
>-|-|TRBJ2-3|TRBV7-2|15
TGTGCCAGCAGCTTAGCGGGGGGGCCAACAGATACGCAGTATTTT
CASSLAGGPTDTQYF
>-|TRBD1|TRBJ2-3|TRBV18|16
TGTGCCAGCTCACCGCTCCGGACAGGGACGGCAGATACGCAGTATTTT
CASSPLRTGTADTQYF
>-|-|TRBJ1-5|TRBV28|14
TGTGCCAGCAGTTTATCGGCAGGAGGTCAGCCCCAGCATTTT
CASSLSAGGQPQHF
>-|-|TRBJ1-4|TRBV7-2|13
TGTGCCAGCAGCTGGGCAAAAAATGAAAAACTGTTTTTT
CASSWAKNEKLFF
>-|-|TRBJ1-6|TRBV5-1|15
TGCGCCAGCAGCTTGGGAATGCGAGGGAATTCACCCCTCCACTTT
CASSLGMRGNSPLHF
>-|-|TRBJ1-5|TRBV19|14
TGTGCCAGTACCGAATGGGGTGAGGGCCAGCCCCAGCATTTT
CASTEWGEGQPQHF